The text below deals with one TCR beta chain. Its antigen target is currently unknown. Per-base qualities were not stored, and no clone one base away is much larger. Via the germline V gene, CDR1 is SGDLS and CDR2 YYNGEE. Trimming at the junction amounts to 1 base on V and 1 base on J, and the germline ends lie 8 bases apart. Its CDR3 holds 14 amino acids, cysteine through phenylalanine. Only the CDR3 DNA is retained, 42 bases long and in frame from the first base. Each collaborating institution followed its own protocols to collect whole blood in K2EDTA tubes. Collaborator samples were shipped for TCRbeta analysis as frozen whole blood, isolated PBMCs, or DNA extracted from either sample type. This sample is drawn from a study of blood T cell repertoires in COVID-19 (dated by TCRdb to 2020 to 2022). At the level of the whole study: Collaborator samples came from the United States, Italy and Spain and covered acute and convalescent phases of COVID-19. The material from the prospective study consisted of cDNA or gDNA derived from T cells, B-cell-depleted T cells, or PBMCs. Subjects who had been exposed to COVID-19, were actively infected with it, or had recovered from it provided the deeply sampled blood TCRbeta repertoires that made up the dataset. The repertoires were made available in a free public database intended to serve as a resource for research on the immune response to SARS-CoV-2. Samples were obtained from the ongoing ImmuneRACE study (first 160 participants) and from 1,254 subjects provided by 6 global collaborators. A de-identified subject ID, COVID-19 status, age in years and sex were almost always included in the sample metadata. Where available, HLA class I and class II types were taken from metadata supplied by the sample provider and were not determined by assay-based typing. What the research found in general, with its limitations: Clinical and demographic metadata were provided uncurated, with the amount varying by source and participant.

The immunoSEQ Assay, a bias-controlled multiplex PCR, was used to amplify TCRbeta CDR3 regions from genomic DNA. The authors' analysis ran thus. Nucleated cell counts per sample were estimated from amplification of reference gene primers within the assay. To quantify the absolute abundance of each unique TCRbeta CDR3 rearrangement, sequence reads were collapsed and filtered. For each sample, productive Simpson clonality was calculated as the square root of Simpson's diversity index across productive rearrangements. The immuneACCESS repertoire file appears here via TCRdb, limited to in-frame rearrangements. These files lack a portion of the clones; in checked studies, under half of the deficit traces to unresolved V genes, and the cause of the others is not known. The D gene and trimming were derived from the DNA, and the V and J assignments and clone size from that table. This sample is represented by some 140,000 clones; 65% to 90% of them were singletons. The ten largest make up about 8.4% of the sample.

This chain joins TRBV9 to TRBJ1-1; perhaps TRBD1 is the D gene, with 6 bases matching. The receptor's source is an older woman with active or convalescent COVID-19. Sequencing used peripheral blood. The CDR3 region reads CASSVLQGNTEAFF. The base sequence is TGTGCCAGCAGCGTATTACAGGGGAACACTGAAGCTTTCTTT.